These 8 T cell receptor beta chains were all obtained from the same sample, sequenced in a study of T cells in Graves' hyperthyroidism and ophthalmopathy. It was RNA transcripts that yielded the amplified TCR beta CDR3 regions. The primer set for the first-round RT-PCR of the TCR CDR3 was HTBI. In TCRdb, the multiplex PCR reads were re-called with MiXCR into one record per CDR3 protein. The table records some 620,000 distinct CDR3 sequences, roughly 15% of them present only once. Material: blood. The source of these receptors is a woman in her twenties or thirties with Graves' hyperthyroidism.

This rearrangement joins TRBV19 to TRBJ2-1; 9 positions agree with TRBD1. Germline V CDR1 and CDR2: LNHDA, SQIVND (reference sequence). The CDR3 contains 17 residues. Trimming took 6 bases from V and 2 from J; bases not matched to a gene: 11. This chain's CDR3 is CASRVQGALRAYNEQFF. The CDR3 coding sequence is TGTGCCAGTAGGGTACAGGGGGCTTTGCGGGCCTACAATGAGCAGTTCTTC.

The chain is built from TRBV20-1 and TRBJ1-6, with D tentatively TRBD1 (5 bases). The CDR3 loop spans 14 amino acids. Trimming left V 6 bases short and J 6 bases short, with 15 bases between. In germline, CDR1 is DFQATT, CDR2 SNEGSKA (reference sequence). CDR3 DNA: TGCAGTGCACCCGAACCAGGGTTTAATTCACCCCTCCACTTT. This gives the protein CSAPEPGFNSPLHF.

This clonotype occurred many times. This chain uses TRBV5-1 with TRBJ2-7; TRBD1 aligns across 9 bases. CDR3 length: 14 residues. Germline CDR1 and CDR2: SGHRS and YFSETQ. The V and J ends lost 3 bases and 2 bases, in that order; junction bases with no gene match: 3. The CDR3 loop is CASSWGQGTYEQYF. In DNA, the CDR3 is TGCGCCAGCAGCTGGGGACAGGGAACCTACGAGCAGTACTTC.

This clonotype was picked up one time. The rearrangement joins TRBV5-4 to TRBJ2-1; D ambiguous. V lost 1 base and J 8 bases, leaving 10 bases between the germline ends. Germline V gene data show CDR1 as SGHNT and CDR2 as YYREEE (reference sequence). The CDR3 consists of 13 residues. CDR3: CASSLNLGDEQFF. The CDR3 DNA sequence: TGTGCCAGCAGCTTGAATTTAGGCGATGAGCAGTTCTTC.

This clonotype was seen a handful of times. The V call is TRBV28, the J call TRBJ2-3, with 12 nucleotides matching TRBD2. This CDR3 is built from 17 residues. Per germline, CDR1 MDHEN and CDR2 SYDVKM. V shed 8 bases, J shed 3 bases, and the junction held 12 bases outside the gene matches. The CDR3 DNA follows: TGTGCCAGCGCCCGACTAGCGGGAGTGCTGGAAACAGATACGCAGTATTTT. Its translation: CASARLAGVLETDTQYF. Supplemented by reference TRBV28 and TRBJ2-3, the full variable domain reads DVKVTQSSRYLVKRTGEKVFLECVQDMDHENMFWYRQDPGLGLRLIYFSYDVKMKEKGDIPEGYSVSREKKERFSLILESASTNQTSMYLCASARLAGVLETDTQYFGPGTRLTVL.

The V call is TRBV19, the J call TRBJ2-1, with 14 bases matching TRBD2. This CDR3 has 16 amino acids. Trimming cost V 4 bases and J 6 bases; bases outside gene matches: 5. Germline V lookup: CDR1 LNHDA, CDR2 SQIVND (reference sequence). The CDR3 loop reads CASSTTGLAGVNEQFF. Written as DNA, the CDR3 is TGTGCCAGTAGTACCACGGGACTAGCGGGAGTCAATGAGCAGTTCTTC.

There are a few counts of this clonotype. The rearrangement uses TRBV10-3 and TRBJ1-1; 9 bases align to TRBD1. The CDR3 spans 15 residues. After removal of 2 bases from V and 1 base from J, the junction contained 2 bases not matched to a gene. In germline, CDR1 is ENHRY, CDR2 SYGVKD. The CDR3 protein is CAISEPGQGNTEAFF. The CDR3 DNA is TGTGCCATCAGTGAGCCGGGACAGGGGAACACTGAAGCTTTCTTT.

This clonotype was counted between two and nine times. The CDR3 bases are TGCAGTGCTAGTAGGGACGGCACAGATACGCAGTATTTT. It codes for CSASRDGTDTQYF. This sequence joins TRBV20-1 and TRBJ2-3; D may correspond to TRBD1 or TRBD2 (5 bases each). Trimming shortened V by 3 bases and J by 1 base, and 8 bases separated the two germline ends. Germline V gives CDR1 DFQATT, CDR2 SNEGSKA (reference sequence). The CDR3 has 13 amino acids.